The rows below give T cell receptor beta chains drawn from one sample of a study of T cell responses to AZD1222 COVID-19 vaccine. Produced via immunoSEQ multiplex PCR; TCRdb's table is partial and in-frame only. The top ten hold almost 8.5% of the sample, which has fewer than 100,000 clones, nearly 90% seen once. The sequencing used peripheral blood, collected on day 0 of AZD1222 vaccination. All receptors come from an adult in good health. CDR3s include the opening cysteine and the closing phenylalanine or tryptophan. A D gene is named only where the DNA matches it firmly. For some rows the clone size is stated as once, few or many, or as a class when expanded; others skip it.

j_call clone_size v_call d_call cdr3_aa cdr3_nt
TRBJ2-2 once TRBV7-8 - CASSWGGTTGELFF TGTGCCAGCAGCTGGGGTGGTACCACCGGGGAGCTGTTTTTT
TRBJ2-7 - TRBV5-1 - CASSLDQGLPYEQYF TGCGCCAGCAGCTTGGATCAGGGGCTCCCCTACGAGCAGTACTTC
TRBJ1-5 - TRBV12-3/TRBV12-4 - CASTVNTLQPQHF TGTGCCAGCACAGTTAATACCCTCCAGCCCCAGCATTTT
TRBJ1-4 - TRBV18 - CASSPQMDRANEKLFF TGTGCCAGCTCACCGCAGATGGACCGCGCGAATGAAAAACTGTTTTTT
TRBJ1-6 - TRBV5-4 - CASSFRGSPLHF TGTGCCAGCAGCTTTCGCGGGTCACCCCTCCACTTT
TRBJ2-7 - TRBV6-1 - CASRASAYEQYF TGTGCCAGCCGGGCGTCGGCCTACGAGCAGTACTTC
TRBJ1-1 few TRBV4-3 - CASSQGGGRRNTEAFF TGCGCCAGCAGCCAGGGCGGGGGGCGACGGAACACTGAAGCTTTCTTT
TRBJ2-5 - TRBV19 TRBD1 CASSETGGGETQYF TGTGCCAGTAGTGAGACAGGGGGCGGAGAGACCCAGTACTTC
TRBJ1-2 few TRBV29-1 - CSVGVGSEYYGYTF TGCAGCGTTGGGGTTGGCTCGGAATACTATGGCTACACCTTC
TRBJ1-2 - TRBV19 TRBD1 CASTTKPRTGGGYTF TGTGCCAGTACCACGAAGCCCCGGACAGGAGGGGGCTACACCTTC
TRBJ2-3 - TRBV6-2/TRBV6-3 - CASSPQRRGQVGFTDTQYF TGTGCCAGCAGTCCCCAACGGCGGGGTCAGGTGGGGTTCACAGATACGCAGTATTTT
TRBJ1-2 - TRBV6-6 - CASSYLTGANYGYTF TGTGCCAGCAGTTACCTAACAGGAGCTAACTATGGCTACACCTTC
TRBJ1-2 - TRBV4-3 - CASSQGGGNYGYTF TGCGCCAGCAGCCAAGGAGGGGGTAACTATGGCTACACCTTC
TRBJ1-1 - TRBV3-1/TRBV3-2 - CASSQTGALMNTEAFF TGTGCCAGCAGCCAGACAGGAGCGCTGATGAACACTGAAGCTTTCTTT
TRBJ2-7 once TRBV19 - CASSLDRTAIYEQYF TGTGCCAGTAGCCTAGACAGGACAGCGATCTACGAGCAGTACTTC
TRBJ1-3 - TRBV4-1 TRBD1 CASSQEGQGVSGNTIYF TGCGCCAGCAGCCAAGAGGGACAGGGGGTCTCTGGAAACACCATATATTTT